Presented here are 6 T cell receptor beta chains from one specimen sequenced in a study of blood T cell repertoires in COVID-19. The data were produced by immunoSEQ multiplex PCR, yet TCRdb's version contains in-frame clones alone and is incomplete. The sample holds roughly 230,000 clones; roughly 83% are singletons and the top ten take 6.5% to 9%. Sample: peripheral blood. The receptors here all came from a woman aged 50 to 60 with acute or convalescent COVID-19.

This rearrangement joins TRBV19 to TRBJ2-6, with D possibly TRBD1 on 5 matching bases. The CDR3 extends over 15 amino acids. Per the germline V gene, CDR1 is LNHDA and CDR2 is SQIVND (reference sequence). Trimming pared 4 bases from V and 2 bases from J, leaving 9 bases between. CDR3 loop: CASSTQGTGANVLTF. In DNA form, the CDR3 reads TGTGCCAGTAGTACCCAGGGAACTGGGGCCAACGTCCTGACTTTC.

J is TRBJ2-5 and V is TRBV7-9, with TRBD2 matching 9 bases. This CDR3 region has 15 residues. With V trimmed by 0 bases and J by 4 bases, 3 bases remained unmatched. In germline, CDR1 is SEHNR, CDR2 FQNEAQ (reference sequence). This CDR3 reads CASSLAGTSRETQYF. The CDR3 nucleotides are TGTGCCAGCAGCTTAGCCGGGACTAGCAGAGAGACCCAGTACTTC.

The CDR3 coding sequence is TGTGCCTGGAGTTTGTCTCTATCACAGGAGTCCTATGGCTACACCTTC. Its protein is CAWSLSLSQESYGYTF. The chain couples TRBV30 to TRBJ1-2; weak D call: TRBD1 (5 bases). Between the trimmed V and J ends, which lost 2 bases and 4 bases, there was a span of 20 bases. Germline V CDR1 and CDR2: GTSNPN, SVGIG (reference sequence). This CDR3 has 16 amino acids.

The chain employs TRBV25-1 and TRBJ1-4; maybe TRBD1 (6 bases). The CDR3 spans 14 residues. Trimming removed 4 bases at V and 10 bases at J, with 16 bases between. Germline V lookup: CDR1 MGHDK, CDR2 SYGVNS. CDR3 nucleotides: TGTGCCAGCAGTGCTCGGGGGGCCTTGGGAAAACTGTTTTTT. This translates into CASSARGALGKLFF. Supplemented by reference TRBV25-1 and TRBJ1-4, the full variable domain reads EADIYQTPRYLVIGTGKKITLECSQTMGHDKMYWYQQDPGMELHLIHYSYGVNSTEKGDLSSESTVSRIRTEHFPLTLESARPSHTSQYLCASSARGALGKLFFGSGTQLSVL.

The rearrangement uses TRBV4-1 and TRBJ1-2, with D unresolved. CDR1 is MGHRA, CDR2 YSYEKL, per germline. V lost 4 bases to trimming and J lost 3 bases, with 12 bases between them. The CDR3 length is 14 residues. The DNA of the CDR3 is TGCGCCAGCAGCCGCCTGCTCCGGGACTATGGCTACACCTTC. This translates into CASSRLLRDYGYTF.

This chain links TRBV6-5 with TRBJ1-1; 10 positions match TRBD1. Losses at the gene ends were 6 bases for V and 4 bases for J; bases not matched to a gene: 8. This CDR3 has 15 amino acids. Germline lookup yields CDR1 MNHEY and CDR2 SVGAGI. CDR3 coding DNA: TGTGCCAGCAGCCTGGGGACAGGGGTGAGCACTGAAGCTTTCTTT. Translated, it gives CASSLGTGVSTEAFF.